The 7 T cell receptor beta chains given below trace back to one sample, sequenced in a study of cytomegalovirus exposure and HLA in healthy donors. The PCR employed 60 Vbeta primers together with 13 Jbeta primers. Assay: immunoSEQ multiplex PCR; the TCRdb copy retains only in-frame clones and omits some. Of about 140,000 clones listed, almost 85% are singletons. Sequenced material: PBMCs. The receptors were sampled from a man younger than 35 in good health and CMV-seropositive.

The DNA for the CDR3 is TGTGCCAGCAGTTTAAGCGGGGCAGATGAAGCTTTCTTT. Protein sequence: CASSLSGADEAFF. The chain couples TRBV27 to TRBJ1-1; weak D call: TRBD1 (5 bases). The germline V and J ends were trimmed by 2 bases and 7 bases, with 11 bases remaining between them. Germline V gene sequence: CDR1 MNHEY, CDR2 SMNVEV (reference sequence). The CDR3 has 13 residues.

Concerning this clone itself: Sequence at one end of the junction differs from germline and may be a read error. The chain couples TRBV7-7 to TRBJ2-5, with D perhaps TRBD2 (6 bases). Looked up from germline, CDR1 is SSHAT and CDR2 is FNYEAQ (reference sequence). This CDR3 has 13 amino acids. CDR3 sequence: CASSSAAGETQYF. DNA for the CDR3: TGTGCTAGCAGCTCCGCAGCGGGAGAGACCCAGTACTTC.

The chain links TRBV5-1 to TRBJ2-7; TRBD1 matches 10 bases. Germline V lookup: CDR1 SGHRS, CDR2 YFSETQ. The CDR3 is 17 residues long. Trimming removed 4 bases from V and 2 bases from J; junction bases left unmatched: 12. This CDR3 reads CASSIYRDRGVTYEQYF. CDR3 DNA sequence: TGCGCCAGCAGCATCTACCGGGACAGGGGCGTAACCTACGAGCAGTACTTC.

J is TRBJ2-5 and V is TRBV7-9, with 10 bases aligning to TRBD2. V shed 8 bases, J shed 0 bases, and the junction held 6 bases outside the gene matches. The germline CDR1 and CDR2 sequences are SEHNR and FQNEAQ (reference sequence). This CDR3 region has 15 residues. The CDR3: CASGNGLADQETQYF. The CDR3 DNA sequence: TGTGCCAGCGGTAATGGACTAGCGGACCAAGAGACCCAGTACTTC. Based on the CDR3 plus reference TRBV7-9 and TRBJ2-5, the full variable domain is DTGVSQNPRHKITKRGQNVTFRCDPISEHNRLYWYRQTLGQGPEFLTYFQNEAQLEKSRLLSDRFSAERPKGSFSTLEIQRTEQGDSAMYLCASGNGLADQETQYFGPGTRLLVL.

V gene TRBV9 combines with J gene TRBJ1-3; no reliable D call. CDR1 SGDLS and CDR2 YYNGEE come from the germline V gene. The CDR3 is 14 residues long. The V end was cut by 0 bases, the J end by 0 bases, with 4 bases between. CDR3 sequence: CASSVVASGNTIYF. DNA of the CDR3: TGTGCCAGCAGCGTAGTAGCCTCTGGAAACACCATATATTTT.

The chain is built from TRBV28 and TRBJ2-7, with D possibly TRBD1 on 6 matching bases. Germline CDR1 MDHEN, CDR2 SYDVKM. The CDR3 has 15 residues. V was pared by 3 bases and J by 2 bases, with 14 bases between. The CDR3 DNA reads TGTGCCAGCAGTTTCAGGGGAGCCAGTGCCTACGAGCAGTACTTC. Protein: CASSFRGASAYEQYF.

This chain joins TRBV2 and TRBJ2-7; TRBD1 matches at 11 bases. The CDR3 contains 12 residues. V lost 8 bases to trimming and J lost 7 bases; unmatched junction nucleotides: 4. Germline V gives CDR1 SNHLY, CDR2 FYNNEI. CDR3 loop: CASGQGAREQYF. The CDR3 DNA is TGTGCCAGCGGACAGGGGGCGAGGGAGCAGTACTTC.